Each of the 30 T cell receptor beta chains below was sequenced from the same sample in a study of cytomegalovirus exposure and HLA in healthy donors. With 60 Vbeta and 13 Jbeta primers, the PCR was carried out. Some clones are missing from TCRdb's copy, which holds only in-frame ones; the method was immunoSEQ multiplex PCR. Of some 130,000 clones listed, about 66% are singletons. Sequencing input: PBMCs. The receptors were sampled from a human donor in good health.

The chain recombines TRBV2 with TRBJ2-7; D remains ambiguous. CDR1 is SNHLY and CDR2 is FYNNEI in the germline V gene. The CDR3 consists of 13 residues. Trimming took off 3 bases at V and 3 bases at J, with 9 bases between the two ends. CDR3 sequence (DNA): TGTGCCAGCAGTGAGGGCACCTACTACGAGCAGTACTTC. Translated: CASSEGTYYEQYF.

The chain employs TRBV28 and TRBJ2-1; the match to TRBD1 covers 10 bases. In germline, CDR1 is MDHEN, CDR2 SYDVKM. With 11 bases clipped from V and 3 bases from J, the junction kept 7 bases outside the gene matches. CDR3 size: 14 residues. The CDR3 nucleotides read TGTGCCGCCGGACAGGGGGTCTTCTACAATGAGCAGTTCTTC. Encoded protein: CAAGQGVFYNEQFF.

This rearrangement joins TRBV19 to TRBJ2-5; TRBD2 aligns across 8 bases. J gave up 4 bases and V 3 bases, and 1 base lay outside the gene matches. Germline lookup yields CDR1 LNHDA and CDR2 SQIVND (reference sequence). The CDR3 runs 13 residues. CDR3 loop: CASSMAGGETQYF. The DNA for the CDR3 is TGTGCCAGTAGTATGGCGGGAGGAGAGACCCAGTACTTC.

The rearrangement uses TRBV27 and TRBJ2-5; D might be TRBD2 (6 bases). The CDR3 consists of 12 residues. The V end lost 8 bases, the J end lost 7 bases, and 14 bases lay between the germline ends. Germline values: CDR1 MNHEY, CDR2 SMNVEV (reference sequence). The CDR3: CASVDGRGTQYF. The CDR3 DNA reads TGTGCCAGCGTTGACGGGAGAGGGACCCAGTACTTC.

This chain connects TRBV4-1 to TRBJ2-3, with D perhaps matching TRBD1 (5 bases). This CDR3 comprises 15 residues. The germline V and J ends were trimmed by 1 base and 5 bases, with 13 bases remaining between them. The germline V gene has CDR1 MGHRA and CDR2 YSYEKL. The CDR3 nucleotides are TGCGCCAGCAGCCAAGTGGGGCTTTGGAGAGATACGCAGTATTTT. Translation: CASSQVGLWRDTQYF.

This sequence joins TRBV5-1 and TRBJ2-6; no definite D call. The CDR3 runs to 16 residues. V gave up 4 bases and J gave up 0 bases, with 11 bases separating them. Per germline, CDR1 SGHRS and CDR2 YFSETQ. CDR3 loop: CASSPTTTSGANVLTF. The CDR3 DNA reads TGCGCCAGCAGCCCAACTACAACCTCTGGGGCCAACGTCCTGACTTTC.

This clone was picked up a small number of times. The chain joins TRBV5-8 to TRBJ1-5; 7 bases are a match to TRBD1. Germline V gives CDR1 SGHTS, CDR2 YDEGEE. CDR3 length equals 15 residues. The junction had 12 bases not matched to a gene; V was cut back by 3 bases and J by 9 bases. CDR3 residues: CASSSTYRGTGPQHF. As DNA, the CDR3 is TGTGCCAGCAGCTCAACCTACAGGGGAACGGGGCCCCAGCATTTT.

The CDR3 loop reads CAISGGVVGTEAFF. The CDR3 DNA follows: TGTGCCATCAGTGGGGGGGTCGTCGGCACTGAAGCTTTCTTT. This sequence joins TRBV10-3 and TRBJ1-1, with a weak D call TRBD1 (5 bases). Trimming removed 4 bases from V and 4 bases from J, with 13 bases in between. Germline-derived CDR1 and CDR2 are ENHRY and SYGVKD. The CDR3 is 14 amino acids.

This clone is a singleton in its sample. The chain has TRBV5-1 and TRBJ2-6; 7 bases fit TRBD2. Germline CDR1 is SGHRS and CDR2 is YFSETQ. The CDR3 length is 14 residues. V lost 4 bases, J lost 3 bases, and 1 base stayed unmatched. The CDR3 protein is CASSGGGGANVLTF. DNA for the CDR3: TGCGCCAGCAGCGGCGGGGGTGGGGCCAACGTCCTGACTTTC. Supplemented by reference TRBV5-1 and TRBJ2-6, the full variable domain reads KAGVTQTPRYLIKTRGQQVTLSCSPISGHRSVSWYQQTPGQGLQFLFEYFSETQRNKGNFPGRFSGRQFSNSRSEMNVSTLELGDSALYLCASSGGGGANVLTFGAGSRLTVL.

This clone has just one count. CDR3 nucleotides: TGTGCCAGCAGCACCCGGGGGGCTGATACGCAGTATTTT. It yields the protein CASSTRGADTQYF. This rearrangement joins TRBV11-3 to TRBJ2-3; TRBD2 might be the D (7 bases). Germline V gives CDR1 SGHNT, CDR2 YENEEA. CDR3 length equals 13 residues. V gave up 5 bases and J gave up 6 bases, with 12 bases separating them.

This chain connects TRBV18 to TRBJ1-6; weak D call: TRBD1 (6 bases). CDR1 is KGHSH and CDR2 is LQKENI in the germline V gene. The V and J ends lost 2 bases and 6 bases respectively, with 11 bases between them. CDR3 length: 15 residues. CDR3 residues: CASSPDRTRNSPLHF. In DNA, the CDR3 is TGTGCCAGCTCACCAGACAGGACTCGTAATTCACCCCTCCACTTT.

V usage is TRBV28 and J usage is TRBJ2-7, with a weak D call TRBD1 (6 bases). Deletions cut 3 bases from V and 0 bases from J, with 21 bases between. CDR1 MDHEN and CDR2 SYDVKM come from the germline V gene. The CDR3 consists of 18 residues. This chain's CDR3 is CASSLTLIGGRSSYEQYF. For the CDR3, the DNA is TGTGCCAGCAGTTTGACTCTCATAGGGGGTCGGAGCTCCTACGAGCAGTACTTC.

The chain links TRBV9 to TRBJ2-7, with TRBD2 matching over 7 bases. The J call may be mistaken, given a closer DNA end match to TRBJ2-1. This CDR3 is 14 amino acids long. CDR1 and CDR2 from the germline V gene are SGDLS and YYNGEE. Written as DNA, the CDR3 is TGTGCCAGCAGCGTAGGGGGAGGGACGTGGGAGCAGTTCTTC. This codes for CASSVGGGTWEQFF.

V gene TRBV4-3 combines with J gene TRBJ2-1; D might be TRBD2 (7 bases). Germline V gene lookup returns CDR1 LGHNA and CDR2 YSLEER. V was shortened by 4 bases and J by 6 bases, with 13 bases between the two germline ends. The CDR3 consists of 14 residues. The CDR3 region is CASSLRGGSNEQFF. CDR3 bases: TGCGCCAGCAGCCTCAGGGGAGGGAGCAATGAGCAGTTCTTC.

The rearrangement uses TRBV7-2 and TRBJ2-2; D remains unclear. Germline values: CDR1 SGHTA, CDR2 FQGNSA. Between the trimmed V and J ends, which lost 1 base and 5 bases, there was a span of 8 bases. The CDR3 contains 14 residues. The CDR3 region is CASSLVSVTGELFF. The CDR3 DNA sequence: TGTGCCAGCAGCTTAGTATCGGTTACCGGGGAGCTGTTTTTT.

This chain uses TRBV9 with TRBJ2-7, with 15 bases that match TRBD2. The germline V gene encodes CDR1 SGDLS and CDR2 YYNGEE. With V trimmed by 3 bases and J by 3 bases, 7 bases remained unmatched. There are 17 residues in the CDR3. The CDR3 loop is CASSGRGLAGGLYEQYF. For the CDR3, the DNA is TGTGCCAGCAGCGGGAGGGGACTAGCGGGAGGCCTCTACGAGCAGTACTTC.

The gene calls are TRBV30 and TRBJ2-5; 12 bases are a match to TRBD1. The germline V gene encodes CDR1 GTSNPN and CDR2 SVGIG (reference sequence). The V gene end was trimmed by 4 bases and the J gene end by 9 bases; junction bases not matched to a gene: 12. The CDR3 loop spans 15 amino acids. CDR3 DNA: TGTGCCTGGAAACGAGGGGACAGGGGGCGCGAGGCCCAGTACTTC. Translation: CAWKRGDRGREAQYF.

This clone was counted a few times. The chain joins TRBV7-8 to TRBJ2-1; weak D call: TRBD1 (5 bases). The germline CDR1 and CDR2 sequences are SGHVS and FQNEAQ. Trimming left V 3 bases short and J 10 bases short, with 13 bases between. This CDR3 comprises 13 residues. In DNA form, the CDR3 reads TGTGCCAGCAGCTTTCGAGGAAAGGGGGAGCAGTTCTTC. As protein: CASSFRGKGEQFF.

The chain carries TRBV28 and TRBJ1-2, with 7 bases identical to TRBD1. Per germline, CDR1 MDHEN and CDR2 SYDVKM. Trimming at V came to 3 bases and at J to 2 bases, leaving 12 bases not matched to a gene. CDR3 size: 17 residues. CDR3 residues: CASSLAGEGQINYGYTF. CDR3 in DNA: TGTGCCAGCAGTTTGGCCGGTGAGGGACAGATAAACTATGGCTACACCTTC.

V usage is TRBV7-2 and J usage is TRBJ1-2; 8 bases fit TRBD1. This CDR3 has 15 amino acids. The germline V gene encodes CDR1 SGHTA and CDR2 FQGNSA. V lost 4 bases to trimming and J lost 8 bases; unmatched junction nucleotides: 12. The CDR3 nucleotides are TGTGCCAGCAGCTCAACAACGCCAGGGGGCGGCGGCTACACCTTC. Protein product: CASSSTTPGGGGYTF.

The V and J genes are TRBV6-1 and TRBJ2-7, with 7 bases lining up with TRBD2. Germline V gene sequence: CDR1 MNHNS, CDR2 SASEGT. The CDR3 is 14 residues long. V was pared by 7 bases and J by 3 bases, with 9 bases of the junction left unmatched. The CDR3: CASIAHGRSYEQYF. For the CDR3, the DNA is TGTGCCAGCATTGCCCACGGGAGGAGCTACGAGCAGTACTTC.

The chain employs TRBV9 and TRBJ2-1; 7 nucleotides match TRBD2. The V gene end was trimmed by 4 bases and the J gene end by 3 bases; junction bases not matched to a gene: 16. Germline V gene sequence: CDR1 SGDLS, CDR2 YYNGEE. The CDR3 is 18 amino acids. The CDR3 protein is CASSPQGGARAYYNEQFF. The CDR3 DNA sequence: TGTGCCAGCAGCCCCCAGGGAGGGGCCCGTGCTTACTACAATGAGCAGTTCTTC.

This clone has just one count. This chain links TRBV4-1 with TRBJ2-3; possible D gene TRBD2, 5 bases. This CDR3 spans 16 amino acids. Germline CDR1 reads MGHRA; CDR2 reads YSYEKL. V gave up 1 base and J gave up 8 bases, with 19 bases separating them. CDR3 loop: CASSQVAASGRGTQYF. The CDR3 bases are TGCGCCAGCAGCCAAGTCGCAGCCTCCGGCCGGGGTACGCAGTATTTT.

The chain is built from TRBV11-3 and TRBJ1-1; 8 bases match TRBD1. Looked up from germline, CDR1 is SGHNT and CDR2 is YENEEA. Trimming cost V 3 bases and J 3 bases; bases outside gene matches: 15. This CDR3 is built from 18 residues. The CDR3 coding sequence is TGTGCCAGCAGCTTGGGAAGGGGAACAGGGGGGCAGTACACTGAAGCTTTCTTT. This codes for CASSLGRGTGGQYTEAFF.

The chain recombines TRBV28 with TRBJ2-1; D remains unclear. The germline V gene has CDR1 MDHEN and CDR2 SYDVKM. The V gene lost 5 bases and the J gene lost 9 bases, with 17 bases spanning the gap. CDR3 length: 14 amino acids. The CDR3 region has the DNA TGTGCCAGCAGTCCCCGACTTCGGATGGGTGAGCAGTTCTTC. Its translation: CASSPRLRMGEQFF. Variable domain in full (rest from reference TRBV28 and TRBJ2-1): DVKVTQSSRYLVKRTGEKVFLECVQDMDHENMFWYRQDPGLGLRLIYFSYDVKMKEKGDIPEGYSVSREKKERFSLILESASTNQTSMYLCASSPRLRMGEQFFGPGTRLTVL.

This clone has a handful of counts. J is TRBJ1-3 and V is TRBV7-9; D uncertain. The CDR3 length is 15 residues. Trimming took off 1 base at V and 2 bases at J, with 9 bases between the two ends. Germline V gives CDR1 SEHNR, CDR2 FQNEAQ (reference sequence). The CDR3 DNA is TGTGCCAGCAGCTTAGGGCAGTTCACTGGAAACACCATATATTTT. Translating gives CASSLGQFTGNTIYF. Full variable domain (rest looked up from reference TRBV7-9 and TRBJ1-3): DTGVSQNPRHKITKRGQNVTFRCDPISEHNRLYWYRQTLGQGPEFLTYFQNEAQLEKSRLLSDRFSAERPKGSFSTLEIQRTEQGDSAMYLCASSLGQFTGNTIYFGEGSWLTVV.

The genes are TRBV6-5 and TRBJ2-2, with 7 positions matching TRBD1. Germline trimming cut 2 bases from V and 5 bases from J; bases unmatched to any gene: 8. Germline CDR1 MNHEY, CDR2 SVGAGI. CDR3 length: 16 amino acids. CDR3 DNA: TGTGCCAGCAGTTACACCCAAGGGGGCTGGACCGGGGAGCTGTTTTTT. Amino acids: CASSYTQGGWTGELFF.

The table lists this clone with a count of one. V usage is TRBV6-5 and J usage is TRBJ1-1; the match to TRBD1 covers 8 bases. Germline V gene sequence: CDR1 MNHEY, CDR2 SVGAGI. The CDR3 length is 14 residues. Germline trimming cut 6 bases from V and 0 bases from J; bases unmatched to any gene: 3. The CDR3 bases are TGTGCCAGCAGACGGACAGGGCTGAACACTGAAGCTTTCTTT. It specifies CASRRTGLNTEAFF.

The gene calls are TRBV18 and TRBJ2-2, with D tentatively TRBD2 (6 bases). Between the trimmed V and J ends, which lost 3 bases and 3 bases, there was a span of 17 bases. Germline loops: CDR1 KGHSH, CDR2 LQKENI. The CDR3 consists of 17 residues. CDR3 sequence reads: CASSPPTPGLDTGELFF. In DNA form, the CDR3 reads TGTGCCAGCTCACCTCCAACCCCGGGACTCGACACCGGGGAGCTGTTTTTT.

This chain connects TRBV7-6 to TRBJ2-2; 8 bases are a match to TRBD2. CDR1 and CDR2 from the germline V gene are SGHVS and FNYEAQ. The V and J ends lost 5 bases and 0 bases, in that order; junction bases with no gene match: 5. CDR3 length: 16 residues. Written as DNA, the CDR3 is TGTGCCAGCAGCCCGGGACTAGATACGAACACCGGGGAGCTGTTTTTT. This encodes CASSPGLDTNTGELFF.